This TCR beta chain was recovered during a study of blood T cell repertoires in COVID-19. Study-wide context: The analysed material was cDNA or gDNA that came from T cells, B-cell-depleted T cells, or PBMCs.

In the authors' methods: Nucleated cell counts were estimated from reference gene primer amplification. Clones were sequenced by immunoSEQ multiplex PCR, and TCRdb holds only the in-frame ones, with some missing. D and trimming were read from the DNA, whereas the V and J calls and clone size are those reported in that table. The sample lists around 68,000 clones; around 91% were seen once. The CDR3 length is 18 residues. Germline CDR1 reads KGHDR; CDR2 reads SFDVKD. The V and J ends lost 4 bases and 1 base, in that order; junction bases with no gene match: 10. This TCR came from a man in his fifties or sixties with acute or convalescent COVID-19. The chain links TRBV24-1 to TRBJ2-1; 9 bases align to TRBD2. Sequenced: peripheral blood. The CDR3 region is CATSDPREREESYNEQFF. For the CDR3, the DNA is TGTGCCACCAGTGACCCTCGGGAGCGGGAGGAGTCCTACAATGAGCAGTTCTTC.